The 9 T cell receptor beta chains below all came from one sample that was sequenced in a study of blood T cell repertoires in COVID-19. The table came from immunoSEQ multiplex PCR; TCRdb's copy has only in-frame clones and leaves some out. The top ten clones hold 1.8% of a sample with a few hundred thousand clones, 85% to 90% of them seen once. Source material: PBMCs or T cells enriched from blood (not recorded which). These receptors were collected from a woman between 40 and 55 years old who had recovered from COVID-19.

V usage is TRBV19 and J usage is TRBJ1-3; D may be TRBD1 (5 bases). In germline, CDR1 is LNHDA, CDR2 SQIVND (reference sequence). The CDR3 is 18 residues long. Deletions cut 3 bases from V and 1 base from J, with 19 bases between. CDR3 DNA: TGTGCCAGTAGTATTCAAACCTACTCAGGGTGGTCTGGAAACACCATATATTTT. This translates into CASSIQTYSGWSGNTIYF. Together with reference TRBV19 and TRBJ1-3, the CDR3 gives the full variable domain: DGGITQSPKYLFRKEGQNVTLSCEQNLNHDAMYWYRQDPGQGLRLIYYSQIVNDFQKGDIAEGYSVSREKKESFPLTVTSAQKNPTAFYLCASSIQTYSGWSGNTIYFGEGSWLTVV.

This clone was recorded once. The chain is built from TRBV30 and TRBJ2-7, with 7 bases matching TRBD2. The CDR3 contains 14 residues. Germline CDR1 is GTSNPN and CDR2 is SVGIG (reference sequence). With V trimmed by 7 bases and J by 5 bases, 14 bases remained unmatched. CDR3 residues: CASDPWEGFHEQYF. The CDR3 nucleotides are TGTGCCTCTGACCCTTGGGAGGGCTTCCACGAGCAGTACTTC.

This rearrangement joins TRBV23-1 to TRBJ2-1; TRBD2 might be the D (6 bases). TRBV23-1 is given ORF status, its function remaining uncertain. With 3 bases removed from V and 2 bases from J, the gap between germline ends came to 17 bases. CDR3 length equals 17 residues. CDR3 in amino acids: CASSHPGVPDPYNEQFF. The CDR3 DNA follows: TGCGCCAGCAGTCATCCGGGAGTCCCGGATCCCTACAATGAGCAGTTCTTC.

This chain joins TRBV7-9 and TRBJ2-1, with 11 bases aligning to TRBD2. The CDR3 totals 14 residues. J was trimmed by 10 bases and V by 11 bases; bases with no gene match: 13. Germline lookup yields CDR1 SEHNR and CDR2 FQNEAQ (reference sequence). CDR3 region: CAGGVLAGGQEQFF. The CDR3 region has the DNA TGTGCCGGTGGGGTGCTAGCGGGAGGCCAGGAGCAGTTCTTC.

The J gene is TRBJ2-1, the V gene TRBV12-5; TRBD2 matches at 9 bases. Unmatched junction bases numbered 14, after V lost 4 bases and J lost 7 bases. The CDR3 is 17 residues long. Germline-derived CDR1 and CDR2 are LGHNT and FRNRAP. This CDR3 is CASGSSGAWKMRNEQFF. The DNA of the CDR3 is TGTGCTAGTGGTTCTAGCGGGGCCTGGAAGATGAGAAATGAGCAGTTCTTC.

This rearrangement joins TRBV5-4 to TRBJ2-2; TRBD1 might be the D (5 bases). CDR3 length: 14 residues. The V end lost 4 bases, the J end lost 3 bases, and 10 bases lay between the germline ends. CDR1 is SGHNT, CDR2 YYREEE, per germline (reference sequence). As DNA, the CDR3 is TGTGCCAGCAGCACCGACAGTTACACCGGGGAGCTGTTTTTT. This sequence encodes CASSTDSYTGELFF.

This sequence joins TRBV4-3 and TRBJ2-1; TRBD2 matches at 7 bases. CDR3 length equals 16 residues. The germline V gene has CDR1 LGHNA and CDR2 YSLEER. Trimming removed 3 bases from V and 2 bases from J; junction bases left unmatched: 7. For the CDR3, the DNA is TGCGCCAGCAGCCAGTACTCCGGGACTACCTACAATGAGCAGTTCTTC. As protein: CASSQYSGTTYNEQFF.

The chain employs TRBV7-8 and TRBJ2-7; TRBD2 matches 10 bases. J was trimmed by 6 bases and V by 5 bases; bases with no gene match: 13. The CDR3 is 16 amino acids. Germline values: CDR1 SGHVS, CDR2 FQNEAQ. Written as DNA, the CDR3 is TGTGCCAGCAGCCCCAGGCCCCTAGCGGGAGATAGCGAGCAGTACTTC. Translating gives CASSPRPLAGDSEQYF.

The chain recombines TRBV5-1 with TRBJ1-1; unclear D gene. The V gene lost 0 bases and the J gene lost 4 bases, with 10 bases spanning the gap. In germline, CDR1 is SGHRS, CDR2 YFSETQ. There are 14 residues in the CDR3. This CDR3 reads CASSLGSGITEAFF. CDR3 in DNA: TGCGCCAGCAGCTTGGGATCCGGGATCACTGAAGCTTTCTTT.